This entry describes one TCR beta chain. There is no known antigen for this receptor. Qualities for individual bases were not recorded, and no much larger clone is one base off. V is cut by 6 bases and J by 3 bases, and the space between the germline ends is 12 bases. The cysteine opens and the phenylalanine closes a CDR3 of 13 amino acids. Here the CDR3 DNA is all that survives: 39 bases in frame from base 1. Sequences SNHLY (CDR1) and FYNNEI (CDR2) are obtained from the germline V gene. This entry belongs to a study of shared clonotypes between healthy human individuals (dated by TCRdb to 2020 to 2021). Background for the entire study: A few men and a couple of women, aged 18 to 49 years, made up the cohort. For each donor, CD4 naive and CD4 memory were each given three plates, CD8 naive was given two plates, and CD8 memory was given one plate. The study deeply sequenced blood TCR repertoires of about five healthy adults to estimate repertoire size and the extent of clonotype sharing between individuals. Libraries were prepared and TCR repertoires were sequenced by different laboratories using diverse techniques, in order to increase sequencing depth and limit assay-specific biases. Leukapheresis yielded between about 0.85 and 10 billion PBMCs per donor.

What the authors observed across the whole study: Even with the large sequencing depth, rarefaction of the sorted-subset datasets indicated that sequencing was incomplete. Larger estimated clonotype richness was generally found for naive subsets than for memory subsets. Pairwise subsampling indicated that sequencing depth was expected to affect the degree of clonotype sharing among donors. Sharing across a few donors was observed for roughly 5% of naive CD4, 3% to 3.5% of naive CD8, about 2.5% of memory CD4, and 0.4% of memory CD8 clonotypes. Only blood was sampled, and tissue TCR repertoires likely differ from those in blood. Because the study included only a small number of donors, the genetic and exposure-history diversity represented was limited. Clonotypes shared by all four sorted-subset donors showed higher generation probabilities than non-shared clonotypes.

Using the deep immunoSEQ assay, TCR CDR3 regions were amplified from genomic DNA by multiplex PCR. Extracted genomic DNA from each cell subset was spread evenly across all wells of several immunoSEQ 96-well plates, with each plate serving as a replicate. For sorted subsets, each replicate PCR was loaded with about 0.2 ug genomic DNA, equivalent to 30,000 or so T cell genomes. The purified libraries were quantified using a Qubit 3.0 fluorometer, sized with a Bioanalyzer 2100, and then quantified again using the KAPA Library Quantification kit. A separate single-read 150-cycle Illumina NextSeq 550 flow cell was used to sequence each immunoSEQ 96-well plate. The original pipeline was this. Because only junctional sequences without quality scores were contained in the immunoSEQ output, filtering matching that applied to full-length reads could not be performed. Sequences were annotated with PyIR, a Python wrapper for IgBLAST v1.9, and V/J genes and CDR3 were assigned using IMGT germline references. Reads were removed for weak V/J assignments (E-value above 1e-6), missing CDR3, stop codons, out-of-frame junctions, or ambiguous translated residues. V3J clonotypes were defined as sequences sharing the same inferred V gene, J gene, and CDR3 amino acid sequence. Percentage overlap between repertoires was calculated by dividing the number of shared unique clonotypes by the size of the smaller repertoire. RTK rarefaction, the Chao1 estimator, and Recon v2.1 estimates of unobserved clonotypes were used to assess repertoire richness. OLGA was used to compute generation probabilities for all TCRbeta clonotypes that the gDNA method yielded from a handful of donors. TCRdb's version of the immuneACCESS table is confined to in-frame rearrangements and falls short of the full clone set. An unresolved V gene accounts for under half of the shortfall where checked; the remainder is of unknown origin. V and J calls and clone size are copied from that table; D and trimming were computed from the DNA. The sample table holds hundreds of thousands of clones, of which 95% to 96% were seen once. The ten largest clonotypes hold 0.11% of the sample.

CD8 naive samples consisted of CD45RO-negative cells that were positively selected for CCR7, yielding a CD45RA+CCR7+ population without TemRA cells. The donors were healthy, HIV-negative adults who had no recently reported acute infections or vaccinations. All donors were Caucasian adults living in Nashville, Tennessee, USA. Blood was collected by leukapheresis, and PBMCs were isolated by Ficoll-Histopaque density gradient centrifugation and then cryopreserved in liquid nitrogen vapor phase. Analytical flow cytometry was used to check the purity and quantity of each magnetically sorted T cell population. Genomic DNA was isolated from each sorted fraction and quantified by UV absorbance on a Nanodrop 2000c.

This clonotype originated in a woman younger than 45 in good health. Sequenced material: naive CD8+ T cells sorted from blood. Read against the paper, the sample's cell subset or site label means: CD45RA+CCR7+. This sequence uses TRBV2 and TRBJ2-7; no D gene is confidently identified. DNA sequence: TGTGCCAGCAGGGTAGGCAGAAACTACGAGCAGTACTTC. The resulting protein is CASRVGRNYEQYF.